This T cell receptor (beta chain) was observed in a study of Ad26.COV2.S vaccination and SARS-CoV-2 variants. For the study at large: The authors gave Ad26.COV2.S intramuscularly, either once or twice 56 days apart.

Concerning this clone itself: Antigen: not known.

Treatment here: around 19 received Ad26.COV2.S at low or high dose, single or two shots; about 5 received placebo; per-sample allocation not given. Sampling occurred on day 63 after the first vaccine or placebo injection. Participants' vaccine, an Ad26 vector, delivered Wuhan-strain SARS-CoV-2 spike. Study-wide results and caveats: Placebo and vaccine recipients had non-spike TCR breadth that was similar.

Trimming took 4 bases from V and 5 from J, leaving 9 bases between them. Per germline, CDR1 GTSNPN and CDR2 SVGIG (reference sequence). The CDR3 has 13 amino acids. Some clones are missing from TCRdb's copy, which holds only in-frame ones; the method was immunoSEQ multiplex PCR. The table has fewer than 500,000 clones, 90% seen once. This specimen consisted of peripheral blood, obtained in a trial of Ad26.COV2.S vaccine versus placebo. This clonotype was obtained from a person aged 18-65 years who received the Ad26.COV2.S COVID-19 vaccine or a placebo. V usage is TRBV30 and J usage is TRBJ1-6, with D unresolved. CDR3 nucleotide sequence: TGTGCCTGGACAGCTCGCAATAATTCACCCCTCCACTTT. As protein: CAWTARNNSPLHF.